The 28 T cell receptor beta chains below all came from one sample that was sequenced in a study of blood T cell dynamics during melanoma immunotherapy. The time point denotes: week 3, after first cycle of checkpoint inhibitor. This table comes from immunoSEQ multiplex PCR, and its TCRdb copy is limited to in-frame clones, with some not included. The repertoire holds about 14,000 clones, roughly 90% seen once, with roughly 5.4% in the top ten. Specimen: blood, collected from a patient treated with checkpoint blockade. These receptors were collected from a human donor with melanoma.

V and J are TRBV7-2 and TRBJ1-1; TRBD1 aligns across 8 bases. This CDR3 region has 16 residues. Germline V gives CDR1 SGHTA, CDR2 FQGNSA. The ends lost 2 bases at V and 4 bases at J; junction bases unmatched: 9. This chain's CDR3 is CASSLLTRDRFTEAFF. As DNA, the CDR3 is TGTGCCAGCAGCTTATTAACTAGGGACAGGTTCACTGAAGCTTTCTTT.

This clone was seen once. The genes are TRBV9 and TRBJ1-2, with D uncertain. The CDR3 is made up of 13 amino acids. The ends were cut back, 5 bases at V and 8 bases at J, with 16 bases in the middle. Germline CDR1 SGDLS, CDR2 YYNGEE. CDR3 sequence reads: CASSEGRLSGYTF. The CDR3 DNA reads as TGTGCCAGCAGTGAAGGGCGTCTTTCCGGCTACACCTTC.

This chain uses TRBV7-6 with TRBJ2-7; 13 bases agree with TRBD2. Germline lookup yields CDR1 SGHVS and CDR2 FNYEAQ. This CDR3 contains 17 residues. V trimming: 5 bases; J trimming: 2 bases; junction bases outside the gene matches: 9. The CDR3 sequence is CASSRAGLAGATYEQYF. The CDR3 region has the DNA TGTGCCAGCAGCCGGGCCGGACTAGCGGGAGCCACCTACGAGCAGTACTTC. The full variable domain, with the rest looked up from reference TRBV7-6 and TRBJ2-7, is GAGVSQSPRYKVTKRGQDVALRCDPISGHVSLYWYRQALGQGPEFLTYFNYEAQQDKSGLPNDRFSAERPEGSISTLTIQRTEQRDSAMYRCASSRAGLAGATYEQYFGPGTRLTVT.

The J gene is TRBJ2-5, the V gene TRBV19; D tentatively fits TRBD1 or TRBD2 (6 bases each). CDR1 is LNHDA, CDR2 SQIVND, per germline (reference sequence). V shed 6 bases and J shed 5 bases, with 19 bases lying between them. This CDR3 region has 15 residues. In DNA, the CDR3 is TGTGCCAGTAGGCCGAGGGGGGTCGGTACGGAGACCCAGTACTTC. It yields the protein CASRPRGVGTETQYF. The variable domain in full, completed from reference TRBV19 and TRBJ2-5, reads DGGITQSPKYLFRKEGQNVTLSCEQNLNHDAMYWYRQDPGQGLRLIYYSQIVNDFQKGDIAEGYSVSREKKESFPLTVTSAQKNPTAFYLCASRPRGVGTETQYFGPGTRLLVL.

The CDR3 DNA sequence: TGTGCCAGCAGCCACTCGGACAGGGGGCTTGGTTCCGGGGAGCTGTTTTTT. Its translation: CASSHSDRGLGSGELFF. The chain combines TRBV13 with TRBJ2-2, with 11 bases fitting TRBD1. Germline values: CDR1 PRHDT, CDR2 FYEKMQ (reference sequence). V lost 5 bases to trimming and J lost 6 bases; unmatched junction nucleotides: 11. This CDR3 region has 17 residues.

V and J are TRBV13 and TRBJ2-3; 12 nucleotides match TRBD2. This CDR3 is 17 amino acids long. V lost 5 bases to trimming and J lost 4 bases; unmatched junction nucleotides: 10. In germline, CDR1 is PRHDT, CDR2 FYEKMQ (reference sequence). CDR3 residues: CASSLLAGGGVPDTQYF. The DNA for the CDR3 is TGTGCCAGCAGCCTACTAGCGGGAGGTGGGGTCCCAGATACGCAGTATTTT.

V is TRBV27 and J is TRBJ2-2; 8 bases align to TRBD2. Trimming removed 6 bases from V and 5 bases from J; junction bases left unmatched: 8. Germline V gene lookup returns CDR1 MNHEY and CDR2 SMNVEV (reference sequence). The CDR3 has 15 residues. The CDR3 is CASSFTSGITGELFF. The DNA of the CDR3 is TGTGCCAGCAGCTTCACTAGCGGAATTACCGGGGAGCTGTTTTTT.

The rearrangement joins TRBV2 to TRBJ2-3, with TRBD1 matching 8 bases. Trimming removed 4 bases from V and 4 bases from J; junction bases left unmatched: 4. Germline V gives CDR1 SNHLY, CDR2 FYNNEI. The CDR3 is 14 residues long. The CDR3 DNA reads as TGTGCCAGCAGTGCGGACAGGGTGGCAGATACGCAGTATTTT. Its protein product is CASSADRVADTQYF.

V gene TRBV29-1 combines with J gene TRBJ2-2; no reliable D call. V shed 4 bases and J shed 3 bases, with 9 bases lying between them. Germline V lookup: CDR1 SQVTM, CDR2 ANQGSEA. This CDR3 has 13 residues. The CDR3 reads CSVVWAYTGELFF. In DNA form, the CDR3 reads TGCAGCGTTGTTTGGGCCTACACCGGGGAGCTGTTTTTT.

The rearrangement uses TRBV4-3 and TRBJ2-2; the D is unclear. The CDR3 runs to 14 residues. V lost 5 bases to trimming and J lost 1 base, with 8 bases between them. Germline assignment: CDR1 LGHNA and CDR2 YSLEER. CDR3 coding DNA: TGCGCCAGCAGCTCCTTCGAGAACACCGGGGAGCTGTTTTTT. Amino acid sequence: CASSSFENTGELFF.

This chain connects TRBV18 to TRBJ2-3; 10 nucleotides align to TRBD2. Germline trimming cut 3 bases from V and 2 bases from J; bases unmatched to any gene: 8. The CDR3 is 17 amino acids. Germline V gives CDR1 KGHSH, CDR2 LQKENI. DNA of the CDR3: TGTGCCAGCTCACCGCTAGCGGGAGTCCCGGCCACAGATACGCAGTATTTT. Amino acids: CASSPLAGVPATDTQYF.

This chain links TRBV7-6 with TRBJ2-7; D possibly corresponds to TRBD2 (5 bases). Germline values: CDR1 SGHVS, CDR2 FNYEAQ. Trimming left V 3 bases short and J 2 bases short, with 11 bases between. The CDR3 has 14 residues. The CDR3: CASSLPGKTYEQYF. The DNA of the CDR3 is TGTGCCAGCAGCTTGCCCGGGAAGACCTACGAGCAGTACTTC.

In nucleotides, the CDR3 is TGTGCCAGCATACCGTTGGGGGGGGTCGAGCAGTTCTTC. Residues: CASIPLGGVEQFF. The V and J genes are TRBV27 and TRBJ2-1; TRBD2 matches at 7 bases. Germline V CDR1 and CDR2: MNHEY, SMNVEV (reference sequence). V shed 7 bases and J 10 bases; nucleotides not matched to a gene: 10. The CDR3 sequence is 13 residues long.

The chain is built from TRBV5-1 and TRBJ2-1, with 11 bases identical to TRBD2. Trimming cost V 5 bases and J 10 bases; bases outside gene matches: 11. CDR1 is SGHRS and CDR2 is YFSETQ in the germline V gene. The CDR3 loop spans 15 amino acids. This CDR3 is CASRAGTSGLGEQFF. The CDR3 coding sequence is TGCGCCAGCAGAGCCGGGACTAGCGGCTTAGGGGAGCAGTTCTTC. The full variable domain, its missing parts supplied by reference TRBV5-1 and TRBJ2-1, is KAGVTQTPRYLIKTRGQQVTLSCSPISGHRSVSWYQQTPGQGLQFLFEYFSETQRNKGNFPGRFSGRQFSNSRSEMNVSTLELGDSALYLCASRAGTSGLGEQFFGPGTRLTVL.

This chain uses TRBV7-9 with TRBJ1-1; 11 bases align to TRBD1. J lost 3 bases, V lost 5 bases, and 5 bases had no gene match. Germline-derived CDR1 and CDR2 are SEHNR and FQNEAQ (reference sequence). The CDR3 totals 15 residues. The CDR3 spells CASSPRDRGDTEAFF. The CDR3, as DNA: TGTGCCAGCAGCCCTAGGGACAGGGGGGACACTGAAGCTTTCTTT.

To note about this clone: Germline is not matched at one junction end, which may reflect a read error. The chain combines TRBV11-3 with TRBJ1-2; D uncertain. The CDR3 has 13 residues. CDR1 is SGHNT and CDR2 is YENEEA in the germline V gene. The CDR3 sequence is CASSLEGTRGYTF. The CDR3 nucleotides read TGTGCCAGCAGCCTAGAAGGAACGCGGGGCTACACCTTC.

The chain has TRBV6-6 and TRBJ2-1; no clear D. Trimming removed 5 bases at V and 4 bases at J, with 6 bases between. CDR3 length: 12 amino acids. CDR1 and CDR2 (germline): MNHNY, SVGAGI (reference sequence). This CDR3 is CASSPPYNEQFF. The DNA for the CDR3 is TGTGCCAGCAGTCCCCCATACAATGAGCAGTTCTTC.

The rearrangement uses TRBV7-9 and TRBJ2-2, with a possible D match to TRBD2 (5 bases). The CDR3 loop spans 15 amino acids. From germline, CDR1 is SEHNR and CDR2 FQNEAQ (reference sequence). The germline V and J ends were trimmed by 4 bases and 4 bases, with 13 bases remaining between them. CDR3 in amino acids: CASSSTRRATGELFF. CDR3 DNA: TGTGCCAGCAGCTCAACTAGGCGGGCCACCGGGGAGCTGTTTTTT.

In DNA form, the CDR3 reads TGCGCCAGCAGCCAGGACAACCCAGGGACAACTAATGAAAAACTGTTTTTT. It is translated as CASSQDNPGTTNEKLFF. The gene calls are TRBV4-3 and TRBJ1-4; TRBD1 might be the D (5 bases). V lost 3 bases and J 0 bases, leaving 14 bases between the germline ends. This CDR3 spans 17 amino acids. Germline CDR1 LGHNA, CDR2 YSLEER.

CDR3 loop: CASSIVGDGANVLTF. The CDR3 region has the DNA TGTGCCAGTAGTATAGTAGGGGATGGGGCCAACGTCCTGACTTTC. The gene calls are TRBV19 and TRBJ2-6; possibly TRBD1 for D (5 bases). Germline-derived CDR1 and CDR2 are LNHDA and SQIVND (reference sequence). This CDR3 is built from 15 residues. V lost 1 base and J 3 bases, leaving 7 bases between the germline ends.

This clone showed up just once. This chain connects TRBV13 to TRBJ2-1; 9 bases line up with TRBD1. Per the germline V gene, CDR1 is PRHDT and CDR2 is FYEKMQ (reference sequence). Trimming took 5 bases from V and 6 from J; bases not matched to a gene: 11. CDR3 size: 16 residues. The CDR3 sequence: CASSRPPGQGINEQFF. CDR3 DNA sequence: TGTGCCAGCAGCCGTCCCCCGGGACAGGGTATCAATGAGCAGTTCTTC.

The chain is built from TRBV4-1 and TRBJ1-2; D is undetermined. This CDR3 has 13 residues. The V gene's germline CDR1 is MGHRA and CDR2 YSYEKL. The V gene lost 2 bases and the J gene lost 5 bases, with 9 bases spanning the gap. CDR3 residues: CASSQSNSYGYTF. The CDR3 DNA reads TGCGCCAGCAGCCAAAGCAACAGTTATGGCTACACCTTC.

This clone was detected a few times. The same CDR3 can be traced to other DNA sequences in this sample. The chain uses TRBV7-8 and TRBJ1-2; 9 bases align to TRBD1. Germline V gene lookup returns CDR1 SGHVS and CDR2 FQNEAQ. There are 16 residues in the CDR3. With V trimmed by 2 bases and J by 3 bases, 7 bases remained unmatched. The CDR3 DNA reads TGTGCCAGCAGCTTACGCCGGGACAGGGTAGACTATGGCTACACCTTC. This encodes CASSLRRDRVDYGYTF.

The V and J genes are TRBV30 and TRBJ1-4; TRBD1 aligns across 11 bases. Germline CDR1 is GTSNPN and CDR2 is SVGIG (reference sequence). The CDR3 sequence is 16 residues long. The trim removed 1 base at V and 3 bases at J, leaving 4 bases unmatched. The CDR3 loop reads CAWSGDRGYSNEKLFF. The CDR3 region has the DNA TGTGCCTGGAGTGGGGACAGGGGGTACTCTAATGAAAAACTGTTTTTT.

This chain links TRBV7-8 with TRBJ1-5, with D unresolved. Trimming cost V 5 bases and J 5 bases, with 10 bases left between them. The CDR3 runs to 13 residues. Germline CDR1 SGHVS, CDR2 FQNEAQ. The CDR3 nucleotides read TGTGCCAGCAGCCCCCAAGGAGATCAGCCCCAGCATTTT. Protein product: CASSPQGDQPQHF. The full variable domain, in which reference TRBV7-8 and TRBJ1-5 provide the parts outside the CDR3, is GAGVSQSPRYKVAKRGQDVALRCDPISGHVSLFWYQQALGQGPEFLTYFQNEAQLDKSGLPSDRFFAERPEGSVSTLKIQRTQQEDSAVYLCASSPQGDQPQHFGDGTRLSIL.

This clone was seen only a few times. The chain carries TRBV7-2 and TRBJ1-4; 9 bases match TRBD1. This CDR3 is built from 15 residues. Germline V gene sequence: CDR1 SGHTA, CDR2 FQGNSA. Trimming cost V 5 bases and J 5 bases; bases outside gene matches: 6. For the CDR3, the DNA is TGTGCCAGCAGCCCAAAGGGGACAGGGAATGAAAAACTGTTTTTT. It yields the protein CASSPKGTGNEKLFF.

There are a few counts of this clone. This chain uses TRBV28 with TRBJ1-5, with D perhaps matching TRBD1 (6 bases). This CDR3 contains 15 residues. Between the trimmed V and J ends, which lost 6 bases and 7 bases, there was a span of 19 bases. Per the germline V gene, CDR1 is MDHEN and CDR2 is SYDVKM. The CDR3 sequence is CASRPRDTKVQPQHF. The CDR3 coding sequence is TGTGCCAGCAGGCCCCGGGACACAAAGGTACAGCCCCAGCATTTT.

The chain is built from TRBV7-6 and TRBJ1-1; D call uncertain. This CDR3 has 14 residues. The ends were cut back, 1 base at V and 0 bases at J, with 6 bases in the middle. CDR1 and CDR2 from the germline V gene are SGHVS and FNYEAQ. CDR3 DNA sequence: TGTGCCAGCAGCTTAGAGGTTATGAACACTGAAGCTTTCTTT. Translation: CASSLEVMNTEAFF.